Each of the 6 T cell receptor beta chains below was sequenced from the same sample in a study of blood T cell repertoires in COVID-19. The assay was immunoSEQ multiplex PCR, and TCRdb's table has in-frame clones only and misses some. The data hold approximately 50,000 clones, with approximately 88% observed a single time. Sequencing was carried out using peripheral blood. The receptors come from a human donor in a cohort sampled during active COVID-19.

This chain links TRBV27 with TRBJ2-7, with D perhaps matching TRBD1 (6 bases). CDR1 is MNHEY, CDR2 SMNVEV, per germline (reference sequence). V lost 5 bases and J 4 bases, leaving 15 bases between the germline ends. The CDR3 contains 14 residues. The CDR3 protein is CASSPRRRGYEQYF. The CDR3, as DNA: TGTGCCAGCAGTCCCAGGCGAAGGGGGTACGAGCAGTACTTC.

The chain has TRBV2 and TRBJ2-1; a possible D gene is TRBD2 (6 bases). Per the germline V gene, CDR1 is SNHLY and CDR2 is FYNNEI. V was cut by 4 bases and J by 9 bases, with 10 bases left in between. The CDR3 covers 12 residues. This chain's CDR3 is CASSVPTSEQFF. The CDR3 nucleotides are TGTGCCAGCAGTGTACCGACTAGTGAGCAGTTCTTC.

The rearrangement uses TRBV5-8 and TRBJ1-1; D possibly corresponds to TRBD1 (6 bases). From germline, CDR1 is SGHTS and CDR2 YDEGEE. Trimming took 5 bases from V and 2 from J, leaving 31 bases between them. The CDR3 covers 20 residues. The CDR3 spells CASREGEGFWTLLLNTEAFF. In DNA form, the CDR3 reads TGTGCCAGCAGAGAGGGGGAGGGGTTTTGGACGCTTCTACTTAACACTGAAGCTTTCTTT. The whole variable domain, remainder taken from reference TRBV5-8 and TRBJ1-1, is EAGVTQSPTHLIKTRGQQATLRCSPISGHTSVYWYQQALGLGLQFLLWYDEGEERNRGNFPPRFSGRQFPNYSSELNVNALELEDSALYLCASREGEGFWTLLLNTEAFFGQGTRLTVV.

The chain combines TRBV5-1 with TRBJ1-1, with TRBD1 identical over 8 bases. J was trimmed by 2 bases and V by 0 bases; bases with no gene match: 3. From germline, CDR1 is SGHRS and CDR2 YFSETQ. This CDR3 has 15 residues. CDR3 sequence: CASSLGTGFNTEAFF. The CDR3 bases are TGCGCCAGCAGCTTGGGGACAGGGTTTAACACTGAAGCTTTCTTT.

The CDR3 DNA sequence: TGCGCCAGCAGCCAAGGGGCGGACAGGGGTGGACACAATGAGCAGTTCTTC. Encoded protein: CASSQGADRGGHNEQFF. The chain recombines TRBV4-1 with TRBJ2-1; 9 nucleotides line up with TRBD1. The CDR3 extends over 17 amino acids. Unmatched junction bases numbered 9, after V lost 1 base and J lost 5 bases. Germline V gives CDR1 MGHRA, CDR2 YSYEKL.

The CDR3, as DNA: TGTGCCAGCAGCTTTCCAGACAGTCCCAATGAGCAGTTCTTC. Translating gives CASSFPDSPNEQFF. V usage is TRBV11-2 and J usage is TRBJ2-1; D possibly corresponds to TRBD1 (5 bases). Deletions cut 3 bases from V and 6 bases from J, with 12 bases between. This CDR3 is 14 amino acids long. CDR1 and CDR2 (germline): SGHAT, FQNNGV.